The text below deals with one TCR beta chain. Sequencing was performed with immunoSEQ multiplex PCR; in TCRdb, only in-frame clones are kept and a portion is missing. Of more than 20,000 clones listed, about four fifths are singletons. Germline-derived CDR1 and CDR2 are SGHRS and YFSETQ. After removal of 3 bases from V and 0 bases from J, the junction contained 11 bases not matched to a gene. The length of the CDR3 is 18 residues. This sample is drawn from a study of T cells in localized non-small cell lung cancer. The rearrangement links TRBV5-1 to TRBJ1-1; 10 nucleotides match TRBD1. This specimen was PBMCs, taken before any cancer treatment. This clonotype was sampled from a man aged 35 to 70 with stage II lung adenocarcinoma. CDR3: CASSSFGQGGLLNTEAFF. CDR3 DNA: TGCGCCAGCAGCTCATTTGGACAGGGGGGACTCCTGAACACTGAAGCTTTCTTT.